A single sample is the source of the 23 T cell receptor beta chains below, sequenced in a study of blood T cell repertoires in COVID-19. Data came from immunoSEQ multiplex PCR; TCRdb stores just in-frame clones and leaves some out. The sample lists about 330,000 clones, roughly 90% occurring once. Sequencing was carried out using PBMCs or T cells enriched from blood (not recorded which). These receptors all stem from a woman under 40 who had recovered from COVID-19.

The chain employs TRBV5-8 and TRBJ2-2; no firm D call. V dropped 1 base and J dropped 4 bases, with 5 bases sitting between them. Germline loops: CDR1 SGHTS, CDR2 YDEGEE. There are 13 residues in the CDR3. In DNA, the CDR3 is TGTGCCAGCAGCTTGCGGGTCACCGGGGAGCTGTTTTTT. This codes for CASSLRVTGELFF.

The chain carries TRBV20-1 and TRBJ2-3; no reliable D call. The V end lost 6 bases, the J end lost 5 bases, and 9 bases lay between the germline ends. CDR1 DFQATT and CDR2 SNEGSKA come from the germline V gene (reference sequence). The CDR3 has 11 residues. The CDR3 DNA follows: TGCAGTGCCGCCGGCGGAGATACGCAGTATTTT. This sequence encodes CSAAGGDTQYF.

V usage is TRBV19 and J usage is TRBJ1-1; D possibly corresponds to TRBD1 (6 bases). Trimming removed 5 bases at V and 2 bases at J, with 12 bases between. CDR3 length: 14 amino acids. Per germline, CDR1 LNHDA and CDR2 SQIVND (reference sequence). In DNA form, the CDR3 reads TGTGCCAGTAGTTTGGGGGCGAGCAACACTGAAGCTTTCTTT. This codes for CASSLGASNTEAFF. The variable domain in full, completed from reference TRBV19 and TRBJ1-1, reads DGGITQSPKYLFRKEGQNVTLSCEQNLNHDAMYWYRQDPGQGLRLIYYSQIVNDFQKGDIAEGYSVSREKKESFPLTVTSAQKNPTAFYLCASSLGASNTEAFFGQGTRLTVV.

This clone was picked up one time. The chain carries TRBV29-1 and TRBJ2-5, with 8 bases identical to TRBD2. The CDR3 has 12 residues. Unmatched junction bases numbered 2, after V lost 5 bases and J lost 3 bases. Germline-derived CDR1 and CDR2 are SQVTM and ANQGSEA. The CDR3 DNA is TGCAGCGTTAGAGCGGGAGAAGAGACCCAGTACTTC. Protein sequence: CSVRAGEETQYF.

The chain links TRBV7-6 to TRBJ2-3, with 9 bases matching TRBD2. The ends lost 2 bases at V and 11 bases at J; junction bases unmatched: 11. Germline loops: CDR1 SGHVS, CDR2 FNYEAQ. This CDR3 has 15 residues. The CDR3 sequence: CASSLTAGGPRGQYF. CDR3 nucleotides: TGTGCCAGCAGCTTAACAGCGGGAGGTCCGCGGGGGCAGTATTTT.

This chain uses TRBV5-6 with TRBJ1-4; D might be TRBD1 (5 bases). The CDR3 is 16 amino acids. The V and J ends lost 4 bases and 8 bases respectively, with 21 bases between them. The germline gives CDR1 SGHDT, CDR2 YYEEEE. In nucleotides, the CDR3 is TGTGCCAGCAGCCATAAACAGGCTTCACGGGGGGAAAAACTGTTTTTT. Translating it yields CASSHKQASRGEKLFF.

The genes are TRBV18 and TRBJ2-7; TRBD1 aligns across 10 bases. The CDR3 sequence is 15 residues long. Germline V gene lookup returns CDR1 KGHSH and CDR2 LQKENI. Trimming cost V 6 bases and J 4 bases; bases outside gene matches: 9. CDR3 nucleotides: TGTGCCAGCTCGCGGGGGACAGGGGTAAAGTACGAGCAGTACTTC. Its protein product is CASSRGTGVKYEQYF.

The genes are TRBV28 and TRBJ1-1; D is unresolved. The V and J ends lost 4 bases and 11 bases respectively, with 20 bases between them. From germline, CDR1 is MDHEN and CDR2 SYDVKM. This CDR3 has 14 amino acids. The CDR3 is CASSSRLGAPGAFF. The CDR3 coding sequence is TGTGCCAGCAGTTCCCGACTGGGCGCCCCGGGGGCTTTCTTT.

The chain joins TRBV28 to TRBJ1-1; D ambiguous. The CDR3 extends over 15 amino acids. The V gene lost 3 bases and the J gene lost 6 bases, with 17 bases spanning the gap. The V gene's germline CDR1 is MDHEN and CDR2 SYDVKM. CDR3 DNA sequence: TGTGCCAGCAGTTTTTATAGGGTGGCGGGCGCTGAAGCTTTCTTT. It specifies CASSFYRVAGAEAFF.

The rearrangement links TRBV3-1 (or the pseudogene TRBV3-2) to TRBJ1-5, with TRBD1 matching over 7 bases. This CDR3 is 16 amino acids long. Losses at the gene ends were 3 bases for V and 1 base for J; bases not matched to a gene: 6. CDR1 LGHDT and CDR2 YNNKEL come from the germline V gene (reference sequence). The CDR3 region is CASSQAPGQSNQPQHF. The CDR3 coding sequence is TGTGCCAGCAGCCAGGCTCCGGGACAGAGCAATCAGCCCCAGCATTTT.

This chain links TRBV3-1 (or the pseudogene TRBV3-2) with TRBJ2-3, with 7 bases matching TRBD1. The germline V gene has CDR1 LGHDT and CDR2 YNNKEL (reference sequence). Trimming took 1 base from V and 6 from J; bases not matched to a gene: 16. This CDR3 comprises 18 residues. The CDR3 DNA reads TGTGCCAGCAGCCAAGTTCGCCACAGGGGCTCGATTGGCGATACGCAGTATTTT. Protein: CASSQVRHRGSIGDTQYF.

The V call is TRBV11-2, the J call TRBJ1-2; D is undetermined. CDR3 length: 15 amino acids. The germline V gene has CDR1 SGHAT and CDR2 FQNNGV. The ends were cut back, 1 base at V and 2 bases at J, with 11 bases in the middle. CDR3 bases: TGTGCCAGCAGCTTAGTGCGGGGATGGAACTATGGCTACACCTTC. Translation gives CASSLVRGWNYGYTF.

The rearrangement joins TRBV28 to TRBJ2-1; TRBD2 aligns across 8 bases. The CDR3 length is 20 residues. Germline CDR1 is MDHEN and CDR2 is SYDVKM. Unmatched junction bases numbered 17, after V lost 2 bases and J lost 2 bases. The CDR3 sequence is CASSLPSISGKWGPYNEQFF. The CDR3, as DNA: TGTGCCAGCAGTTTACCCTCGATTAGCGGGAAGTGGGGGCCCTACAATGAGCAGTTCTTC.

The chain is built from TRBV2 and TRBJ2-7, with D possibly TRBD2 on 5 matching bases. Germline V gives CDR1 SNHLY, CDR2 FYNNEI. This CDR3 has 11 amino acids. V was clipped by 6 bases and J by 12 bases, with 15 bases between them. CDR3 coding DNA: TGTGCCAGCAGAGAGGACTGGGGTTGGTACTTC. Translation gives CASREDWGWYF.

This clone was seen once. The chain uses TRBV4-1 and TRBJ1-6; TRBD1 is a possible D gene (5 bases). Looked up from germline, CDR1 is MGHRA and CDR2 is YSYEKL. Trimming stripped 1 base from V and 7 bases from J, with 17 bases between. The CDR3 has 17 residues. The CDR3 reads CASSQARGGVRNSPLHF. In DNA form, the CDR3 reads TGCGCCAGCAGCCAAGCCCGCGGGGGGGTGAGAAATTCACCCCTCCACTTT.

The chain joins TRBV3-1 (or the pseudogene TRBV3-2) to TRBJ2-4; 13 bases line up with TRBD2. J was trimmed by 0 bases and V by 2 bases; bases with no gene match: 13. Germline assignment: CDR1 LGHDT and CDR2 YNNKEL (reference sequence). The CDR3 loop spans 21 amino acids. CDR3 sequence (DNA): TGTGCCAGCAGCCAACAAGCCCCGGGACTAGCGGGGATTATAGCCAAAAACATTCAGTACTTC. Translating gives CASSQQAPGLAGIIAKNIQYF.

For this clone: Other DNA sequences in the sample encode the same CDR3. The rearrangement uses TRBV5-4 and TRBJ2-3; 7 bases are a match to TRBD2. In germline, CDR1 is SGHNT, CDR2 YYREEE (reference sequence). The CDR3 is made up of 14 amino acids. With V trimmed by 0 bases and J by 6 bases, 4 bases remained unmatched. The CDR3 DNA follows: TGTGCCAGCAGCTTGGGGGCGGGAGAGGATACGCAGTATTTT. Amino acid sequence: CASSLGAGEDTQYF. Complete variable domain (other parts from reference TRBV5-4 and TRBJ2-3): ETGVTQSPTHLIKTRGQQVTLRCSSQSGHNTVSWYQQALGQGPQFIFQYYREEENGRGNFPPRFSGLQFPNYSSELNVNALELDDSALYLCASSLGAGEDTQYFGPGTRLTVL.

V and J are TRBV11-2 and TRBJ2-7; unclear D gene. Germline CDR1 SGHAT, CDR2 FQNNGV. The CDR3 is 12 amino acids. V shed 1 base and J shed 7 bases, with 8 bases lying between them. CDR3 sequence: CASSLGPTEQYF. CDR3 bases: TGTGCCAGCAGCTTAGGCCCTACGGAGCAGTACTTC.

The chain has TRBV2 and TRBJ1-1; D perhaps matches TRBD1 (6 bases). Looked up from germline, CDR1 is SNHLY and CDR2 is FYNNEI. The CDR3 length is 12 residues. Trimming pared 8 bases from V and 4 bases from J, leaving 11 bases between. The CDR3 is CASGEGVTEAFF. CDR3 sequence (DNA): TGTGCCAGCGGCGAGGGGGTCACTGAAGCTTTCTTT.

The chain combines TRBV2 with TRBJ1-2; D might be TRBD1 (6 bases). The V gene's germline CDR1 is SNHLY and CDR2 FYNNEI. The CDR3 covers 14 residues. The V gene lost 7 bases and the J gene lost 7 bases, with 19 bases spanning the gap. Here the CDR3 DNA reads TGTGCCAGCACCGGGACACCGTCCCTTGCTGGCTACACCTTC. Translation gives CASTGTPSLAGYTF.

This chain connects TRBV11-3 to TRBJ1-2; 9 bases are shared with TRBD1. The CDR3 loop spans 13 amino acids. Germline CDR1 SGHNT, CDR2 YENEEA. Trimming took 5 bases from V and 6 from J; bases not matched to a gene: 4. CDR3 nucleotide sequence: TGTGCCAGCAGCGCGGGACAGGGTGATGGCTACACCTTC. Encoded protein: CASSAGQGDGYTF.

Only one count was recorded for this clone. The chain combines TRBV7-2 with TRBJ2-1; 10 bases match TRBD2. Germline V CDR1 and CDR2: SGHTA, FQGNSA. CDR3 length: 17 amino acids. V was pared by 7 bases and J by 9 bases, with 18 bases of the junction left unmatched. The CDR3 protein is CASMRGANLAGEREQFF. In DNA, the CDR3 is TGTGCCAGCATGAGAGGGGCCAATCTAGCGGGAGAGCGTGAGCAGTTCTTC.

The chain couples TRBV6-2 or TRBV6-3 to TRBJ2-5; D is uncertain. Germline CDR1 MNHEY, CDR2 SVGEGT. The CDR3 sequence is 12 residues long. Trimming removed 4 bases from V and 4 bases from J, with 7 bases in between. CDR3 sequence: CASSFGRETQYF. The CDR3, as DNA: TGTGCCAGCAGTTTTGGGCGAGAGACCCAGTACTTC.